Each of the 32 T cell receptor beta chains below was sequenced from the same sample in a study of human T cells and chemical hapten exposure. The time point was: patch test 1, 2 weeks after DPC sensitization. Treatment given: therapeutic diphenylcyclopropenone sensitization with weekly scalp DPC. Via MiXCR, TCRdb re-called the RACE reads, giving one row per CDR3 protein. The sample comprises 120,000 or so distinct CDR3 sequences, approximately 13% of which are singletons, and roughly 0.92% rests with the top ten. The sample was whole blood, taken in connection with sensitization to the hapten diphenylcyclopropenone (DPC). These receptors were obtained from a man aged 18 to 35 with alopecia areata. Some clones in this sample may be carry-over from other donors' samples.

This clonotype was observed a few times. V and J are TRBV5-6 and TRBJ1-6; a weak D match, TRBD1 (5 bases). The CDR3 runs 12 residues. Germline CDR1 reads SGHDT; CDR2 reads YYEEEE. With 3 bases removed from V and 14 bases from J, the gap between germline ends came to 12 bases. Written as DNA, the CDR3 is TGTGCCAGCAGCTGGGGGTTAGAGTCCCTCCACTTT. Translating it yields CASSWGLESLHF.

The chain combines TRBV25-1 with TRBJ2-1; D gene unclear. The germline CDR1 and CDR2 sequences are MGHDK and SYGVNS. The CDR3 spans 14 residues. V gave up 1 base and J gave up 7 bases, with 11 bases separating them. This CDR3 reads CASSEFSLLNEQFF. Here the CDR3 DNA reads TGTGCCAGCAGTGAATTTTCCCTTTTGAATGAGCAGTTCTTC.

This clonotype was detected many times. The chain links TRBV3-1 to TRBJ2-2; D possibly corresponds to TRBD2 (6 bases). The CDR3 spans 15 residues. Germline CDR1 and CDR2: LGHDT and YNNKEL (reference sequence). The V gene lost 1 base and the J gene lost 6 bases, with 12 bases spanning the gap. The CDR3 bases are TGTGCCAGCAGCCAAGCGGGATCGGGGGCCGGGGAGCTGTTTTTT. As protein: CASSQAGSGAGELFF.

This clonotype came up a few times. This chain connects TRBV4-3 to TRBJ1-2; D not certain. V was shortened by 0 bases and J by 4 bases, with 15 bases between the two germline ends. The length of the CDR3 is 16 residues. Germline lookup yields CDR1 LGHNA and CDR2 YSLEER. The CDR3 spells CASSQELNSLFYGYTF. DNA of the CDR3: TGCGCCAGCAGCCAAGAATTGAACAGTCTATTCTATGGCTACACCTTC.

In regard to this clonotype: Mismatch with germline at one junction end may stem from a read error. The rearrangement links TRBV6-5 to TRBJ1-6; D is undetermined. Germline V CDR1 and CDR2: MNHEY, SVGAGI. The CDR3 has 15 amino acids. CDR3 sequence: CGSKIGRVPNSPLHF. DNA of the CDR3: TGTGGCAGCAAGATCGGCCGGGTCCCTAATTCACCCCTCCACTTT.

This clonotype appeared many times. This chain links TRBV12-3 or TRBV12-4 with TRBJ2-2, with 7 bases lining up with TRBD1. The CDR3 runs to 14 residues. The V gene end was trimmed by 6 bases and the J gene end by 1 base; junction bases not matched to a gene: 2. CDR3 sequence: CASRRTGNTGELFF. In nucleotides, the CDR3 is TGTGCCAGCAGAAGGACAGGGAACACCGGGGAGCTGTTTTTT.

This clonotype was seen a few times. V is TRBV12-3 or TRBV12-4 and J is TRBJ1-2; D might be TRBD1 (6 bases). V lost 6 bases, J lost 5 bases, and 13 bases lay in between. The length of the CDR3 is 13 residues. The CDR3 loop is CASRPGAGYGYTF. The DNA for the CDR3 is TGTGCCAGCAGACCGGGGGCGGGGTATGGCTACACCTTC.

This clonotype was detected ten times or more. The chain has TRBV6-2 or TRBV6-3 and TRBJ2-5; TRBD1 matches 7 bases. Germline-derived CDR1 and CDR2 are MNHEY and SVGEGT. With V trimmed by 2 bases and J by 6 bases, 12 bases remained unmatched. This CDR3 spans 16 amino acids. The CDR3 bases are TGTGCCAGCAGTTACCCTCTTAACAGGGGCGGAAAGACCCAGTACTTC. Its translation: CASSYPLNRGGKTQYF.

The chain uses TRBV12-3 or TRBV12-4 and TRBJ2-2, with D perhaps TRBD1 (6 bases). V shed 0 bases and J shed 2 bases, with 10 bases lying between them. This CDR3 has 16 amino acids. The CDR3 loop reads CASSLAGTHNTGELFF. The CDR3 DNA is TGTGCCAGCAGTTTAGCTGGGACACATAACACCGGGGAGCTGTTTTTT.

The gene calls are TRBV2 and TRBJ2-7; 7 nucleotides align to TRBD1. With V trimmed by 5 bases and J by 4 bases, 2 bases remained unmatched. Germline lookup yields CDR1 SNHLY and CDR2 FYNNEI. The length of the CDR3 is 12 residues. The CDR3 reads CASSRQGYEQYV. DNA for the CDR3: TGTGCCAGCAGTAGACAGGGTTACGAGCAGTACGTC.

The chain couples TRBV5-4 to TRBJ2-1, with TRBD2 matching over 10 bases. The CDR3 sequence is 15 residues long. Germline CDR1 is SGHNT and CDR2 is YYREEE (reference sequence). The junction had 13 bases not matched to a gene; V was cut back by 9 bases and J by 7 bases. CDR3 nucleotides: TGTGCCACCCGACTAGCGGGTCCCTCGGGGAATGAGCAGTTCTTC. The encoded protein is CATRLAGPSGNEQFF.

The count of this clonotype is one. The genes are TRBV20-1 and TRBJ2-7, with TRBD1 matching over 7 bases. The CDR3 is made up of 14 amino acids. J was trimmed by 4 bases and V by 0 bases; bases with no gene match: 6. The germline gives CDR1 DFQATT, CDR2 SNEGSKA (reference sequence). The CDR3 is CSARETGILYEQYF. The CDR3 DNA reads TGCAGTGCTAGAGAGACAGGGATATTGTACGAGCAGTACTTC.

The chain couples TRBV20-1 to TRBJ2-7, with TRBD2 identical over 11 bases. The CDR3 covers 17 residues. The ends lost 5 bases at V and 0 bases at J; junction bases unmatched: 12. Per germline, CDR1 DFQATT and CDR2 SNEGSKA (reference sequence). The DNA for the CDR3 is TGCAGTGCTGGCCGAAGACTAGCGGGACTCGTCTCCTACGAGCAGTACTTC. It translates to CSAGRRLAGLVSYEQYF.

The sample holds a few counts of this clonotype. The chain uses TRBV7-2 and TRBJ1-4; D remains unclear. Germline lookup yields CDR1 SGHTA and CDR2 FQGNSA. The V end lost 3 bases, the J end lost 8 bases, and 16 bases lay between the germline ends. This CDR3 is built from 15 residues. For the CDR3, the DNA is TGTGCCAGCAGCTTGTTAGGGTTGATTGGGGAAAAACTGTTTTTT. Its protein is CASSLLGLIGEKLFF. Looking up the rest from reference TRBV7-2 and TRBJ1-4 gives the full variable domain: GAGVSQSPSNKVTEKGKDVELRCDPISGHTALYWYRQSLGQGLEFLIYFQGNSAPDKSGLPSDRFSAERTGGSVSTLTIQRTQQEDSAVYLCASSLLGLIGEKLFFGSGTQLSVL.

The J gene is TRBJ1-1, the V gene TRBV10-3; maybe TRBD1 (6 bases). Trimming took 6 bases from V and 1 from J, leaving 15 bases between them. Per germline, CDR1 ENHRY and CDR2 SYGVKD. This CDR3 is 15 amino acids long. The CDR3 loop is CAISPQGPGNTEAFF. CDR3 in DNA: TGTGCCATCAGCCCTCAGGGGCCCGGGAACACTGAAGCTTTCTTT.

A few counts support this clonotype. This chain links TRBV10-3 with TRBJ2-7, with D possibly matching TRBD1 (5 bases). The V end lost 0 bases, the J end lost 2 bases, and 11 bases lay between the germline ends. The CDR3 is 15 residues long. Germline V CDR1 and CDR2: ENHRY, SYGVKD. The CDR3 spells CAISESIQGPYEQYF. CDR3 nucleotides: TGTGCCATCAGTGAGTCAATCCAGGGCCCCTACGAGCAGTACTTC.

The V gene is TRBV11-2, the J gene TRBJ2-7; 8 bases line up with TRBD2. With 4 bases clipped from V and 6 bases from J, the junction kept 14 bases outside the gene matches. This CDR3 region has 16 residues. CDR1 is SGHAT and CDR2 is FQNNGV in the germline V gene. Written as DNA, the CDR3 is TGTGCCAGCAGCTCCAGGACTAGCAACCCATGTGTCGAGCAGTACGTC. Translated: CASSSRTSNPCVEQYV.

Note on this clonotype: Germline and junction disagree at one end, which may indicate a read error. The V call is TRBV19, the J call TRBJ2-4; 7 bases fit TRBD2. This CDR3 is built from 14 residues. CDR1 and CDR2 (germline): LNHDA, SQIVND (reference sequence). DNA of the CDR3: TGTGCCAGTAGTCCCCCGCGGGGGAAAAACTTTCAGTACTTC. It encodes CASSPPRGKNFQYF.

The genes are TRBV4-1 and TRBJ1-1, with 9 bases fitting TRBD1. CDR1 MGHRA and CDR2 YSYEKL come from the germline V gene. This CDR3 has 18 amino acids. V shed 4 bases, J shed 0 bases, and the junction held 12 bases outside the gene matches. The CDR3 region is CASSPYVGTGFMNTEAFF. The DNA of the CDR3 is TGCGCCAGCAGCCCATATGTCGGGACAGGGTTTATGAACACTGAAGCTTTCTTT.

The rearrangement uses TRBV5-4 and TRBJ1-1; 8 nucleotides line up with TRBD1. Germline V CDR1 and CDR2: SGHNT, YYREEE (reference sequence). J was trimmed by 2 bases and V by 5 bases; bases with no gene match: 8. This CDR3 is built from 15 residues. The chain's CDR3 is CASRSGTGRNTEAFF. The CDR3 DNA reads TGTGCCAGCAGGTCCGGGACAGGACGTAACACTGAAGCTTTCTTT.

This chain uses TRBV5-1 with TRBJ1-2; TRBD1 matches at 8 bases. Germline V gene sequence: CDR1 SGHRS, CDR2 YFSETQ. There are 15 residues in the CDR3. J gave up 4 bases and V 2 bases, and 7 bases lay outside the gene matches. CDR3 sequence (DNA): TGCGCCAGCAGCTTCCGTCAGGGGGCAGGCTATGGCTACACCTTC. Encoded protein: CASSFRQGAGYGYTF.

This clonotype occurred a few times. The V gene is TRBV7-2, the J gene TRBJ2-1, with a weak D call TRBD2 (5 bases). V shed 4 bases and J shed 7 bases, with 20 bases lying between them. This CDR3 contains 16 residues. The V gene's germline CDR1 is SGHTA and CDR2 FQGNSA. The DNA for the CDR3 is TGTGCCAGCAGCTCACCCGGGCGGGTGAGTCGGAATGAGCAGTTCTTC. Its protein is CASSSPGRVSRNEQFF.

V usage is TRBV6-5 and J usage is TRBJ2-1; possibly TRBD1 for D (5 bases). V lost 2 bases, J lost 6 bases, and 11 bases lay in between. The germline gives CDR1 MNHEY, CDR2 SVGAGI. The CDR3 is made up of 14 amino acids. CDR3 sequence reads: CASSYVLGVNEQFF. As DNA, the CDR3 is TGTGCCAGCAGTTACGTCCTAGGGGTCAATGAGCAGTTCTTC.

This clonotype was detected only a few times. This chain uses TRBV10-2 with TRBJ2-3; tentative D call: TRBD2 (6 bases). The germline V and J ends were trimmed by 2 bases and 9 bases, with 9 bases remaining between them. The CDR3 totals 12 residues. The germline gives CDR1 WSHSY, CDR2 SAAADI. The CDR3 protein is CASSENGGTQYF. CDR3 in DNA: TGCGCCAGCAGTGAGAATGGGGGGACGCAGTATTTT.

The CDR3 DNA sequence: TGTGCCAGCAGCCTTGTCACTGAGCAGTTCTTC. Translation: CASSLVTEQFF. V usage is TRBV14 and J usage is TRBJ2-1; D uncertain. This CDR3 has 11 residues. Germline V lookup: CDR1 SGHDN, CDR2 FVKESK. V lost 4 bases and J lost 9, with 7 bases in between.

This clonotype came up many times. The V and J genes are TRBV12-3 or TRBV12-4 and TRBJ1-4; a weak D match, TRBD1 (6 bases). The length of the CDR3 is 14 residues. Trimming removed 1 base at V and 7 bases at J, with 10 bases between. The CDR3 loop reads CASSLGGGGEKLFF. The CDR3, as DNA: TGTGCCAGCAGTTTAGGTGGGGGCGGTGAAAAACTGTTTTTT.

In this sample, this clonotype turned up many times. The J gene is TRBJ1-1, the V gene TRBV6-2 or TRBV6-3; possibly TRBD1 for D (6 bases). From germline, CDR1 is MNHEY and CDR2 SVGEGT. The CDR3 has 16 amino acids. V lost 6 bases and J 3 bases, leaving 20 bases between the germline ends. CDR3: CASSQLQGEKDTEAFF. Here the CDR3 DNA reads TGTGCCAGCAGCCAACTACAGGGCGAAAAGGACACTGAAGCTTTCTTT.

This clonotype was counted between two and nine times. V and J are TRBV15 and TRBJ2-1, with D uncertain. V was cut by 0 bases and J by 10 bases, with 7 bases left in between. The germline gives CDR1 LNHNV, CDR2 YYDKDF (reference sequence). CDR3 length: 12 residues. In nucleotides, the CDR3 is TGTGCCACCAGCAGAGATAACAGAGAGCAGTTCTTC. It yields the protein CATSRDNREQFF. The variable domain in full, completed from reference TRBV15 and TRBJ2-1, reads DAMVIQNPRYQVTQFGKPVTLSCSQTLNHNVMYWYQQKSSQAPKLLFHYYDKDFNNEADTPDNFQSRRPNTSFCFLDIRSPGLGDTAMYLCATSRDNREQFFGPGTRLTVL.

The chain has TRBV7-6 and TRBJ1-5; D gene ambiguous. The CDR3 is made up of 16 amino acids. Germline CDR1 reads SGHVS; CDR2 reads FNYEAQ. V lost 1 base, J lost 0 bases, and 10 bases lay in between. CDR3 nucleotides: TGTGCCAGCAGCTTAGGCTGGAAAAATAGCAATCAGCCCCAGCATTTT. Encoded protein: CASSLGWKNSNQPQHF.

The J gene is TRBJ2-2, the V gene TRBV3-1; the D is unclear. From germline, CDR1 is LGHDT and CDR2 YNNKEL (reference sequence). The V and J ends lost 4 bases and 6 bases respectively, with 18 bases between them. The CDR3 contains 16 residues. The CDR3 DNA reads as TGTGCCAGCAGCCTATCGACCCCCGGGTTGGCCGGGGAGCTGTTTTTT. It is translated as CASSLSTPGLAGELFF.

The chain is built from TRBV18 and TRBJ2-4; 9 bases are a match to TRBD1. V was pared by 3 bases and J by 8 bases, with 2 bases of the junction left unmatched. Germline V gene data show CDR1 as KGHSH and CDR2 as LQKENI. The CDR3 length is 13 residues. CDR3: CASSPRQGDIQYF. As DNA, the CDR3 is TGTGCCAGCTCACCGAGACAGGGGGACATTCAGTACTTC.

CDR3 residues: CASRGAHGTADPGELFF. The CDR3 nucleotides read TGTGCCAGCAGGGGTGCCCACGGGACAGCCGATCCCGGGGAGCTGTTTTTT. The chain couples TRBV7-9 to TRBJ2-2, with 7 bases matching TRBD1. V trimming: 6 bases; J trimming: 6 bases; junction bases outside the gene matches: 16. Germline CDR1 reads SEHNR; CDR2 reads FQNEAQ (reference sequence). The CDR3 extends over 17 amino acids.